The present TCR beta chain was sequenced within a study of T cells after yellow fever vaccination. Study results and caveats: Compared with primary, the secondary response was weaker and peaked at day 5, not 15.

MiXCR, applied by TCRdb to the 5' RACE reads, yields one record per CDR3 protein. This table holds over 110,000 distinct CDR3 sequences, over 7% found once. This clonotype was seen ten or more times. The antigen is unknown. The germline gives CDR1 KGHSH, CDR2 LQKENI. The CDR3 has 15 residues. V lost 4 bases and J lost 0; bases outside the gene matches: 4. The rearrangement uses TRBV18 and TRBJ2-7; 9 bases line up with TRBD1. Specimen: CD4+ T cells sorted from PBMCs, collected 5 days after the yellow fever booster vaccination. The sequence was obtained from a man aged 30 to 45 who received the YFV17D yellow fever vaccine. CDR3 nucleotides: TGTGCCAGCTCACGGACAGGGGAAGGCTCCTACGAGCAGTACTTC. It is translated as CASSRTGEGSYEQYF.